A single sample is the source of the 26 T cell receptor beta chains below, sequenced in a study of read filtering for tumor transcriptome and immune sequencing. Molecular barcoded adaptors covering alpha/delta and beta/gamma chains were used on around 400 ng RNA. A single record per CDR3 protein comes from TCRdb applying MiXCR to the reads. The table has about 27,000 distinct CDR3 sequences, approximately 14% seen once; the top ten hold around two fifths. Specimen: a population of CD138-negative cells sorted from bone marrow. These receptor sequences come from a donor older than 35 with multiple myeloma.

This clonotype was seen a few times. Since a much larger clone is just one base distant, this may be a read error. This CDR3 is CASSRLTGHLNTEALF. CDR3 in DNA: TGTGCCAGCTCACGTTTAACGGGACATCTGAACACTGAAGCTCTCTTT. The chain links TRBV18 to TRBJ1-1; tentative D call: TRBD1 (6 bases). CDR1 is KGHSH and CDR2 is LQKENI in the germline V gene. There are 16 residues in the CDR3.

This clonotype has a count of ten or more. The CDR3 protein is CAWSNPNPTQRRYNEQFF. In nucleotides, the CDR3 is TGTGCCTGGAGTAACCCCAACCCAACCCAGCGGAGATACAATGAGCAGTTCTTC. The V call is TRBV30, the J call TRBJ2-1, with a tentative D call TRBD2 (5 bases). V was clipped by 2 bases and J by 4 bases, with 24 bases between them. CDR1 GTSNPN and CDR2 SVGIG come from the germline V gene (reference sequence). CDR3 size: 18 residues.

This clonotype was seen ten or more times. This chain joins TRBV12-3 or TRBV12-4 and TRBJ2-7, with D tentatively TRBD2 (5 bases). This CDR3 has 13 amino acids. V was pared by 6 bases and J by 3 bases, with 12 bases between. CDR3 DNA sequence: TGTGCCAGCAGCACCGGGATCTACTACGAGCAGTACTTC. Translating gives CASSTGIYYEQYF.

This clonotype occurred many times. The chain combines TRBV11-2 with TRBJ1-6; a possible D gene is TRBD1 (5 bases). Germline CDR1 is SGHAT and CDR2 is FQNNGV. V dropped 1 base and J dropped 0 bases, with 10 bases sitting between them. The CDR3 is 17 residues long. The CDR3 loop reads CASSLARGNSYNSPLHF. In nucleotides, the CDR3 is TGTGCCAGCAGCTTAGCACGGGGGAACTCCTATAATTCACCCCTCCACTTT.

Many counts were recorded for this clonotype. The V gene is TRBV10-3, the J gene TRBJ2-7; possible D gene TRBD2, 5 bases. V lost 10 bases, J lost 7 bases, and 20 bases lay in between. Germline lookup yields CDR1 ENHRY and CDR2 SYGVKD. The length of the CDR3 is 13 residues. CDR3 in amino acids: CATAPRREREQYF. Written as DNA, the CDR3 is TGTGCCACCGCCCCTAGACGGGAACGTGAGCAGTACTTC.

The sample holds many counts of this clonotype. J is TRBJ2-3 and V is TRBV6-6; TRBD1 matches 7 bases. Germline V gene sequence: CDR1 MNHNY, CDR2 SVGAGI (reference sequence). Trimming removed 2 bases from V and 2 bases from J; junction bases left unmatched: 7. The CDR3 sequence is 16 residues long. The CDR3 coding sequence is TGTGCCAGCAGTTACCTGGAGACAGGGAACACAGATACGCAGTATTTT. It specifies CASSYLETGNTDTQYF.

This clonotype showed up many times. The chain has TRBV5-4 and TRBJ2-1; 7 bases align to TRBD2. The CDR3 totals 15 residues. Germline V CDR1 and CDR2: SGHNT, YYREEE (reference sequence). The V gene end was trimmed by 4 bases and the J gene end by 1 base; junction bases not matched to a gene: 5. The CDR3 coding sequence is TGTGCCAGCAGCCCAAGCGGGGTGTCCTACAATGAGCAGTTCTTC. Translated, it gives CASSPSGVSYNEQFF.

This clonotype was seen repeatedly, ten times or more. This chain connects TRBV12-3 or TRBV12-4 to TRBJ2-1, with D unclear. Trimming cost V 2 bases and J 3 bases, with 8 bases left between them. The CDR3 runs 14 residues. In nucleotides, the CDR3 is TGTGCCAGCAGTTTAACGGGTGGCTACAATGAGCAGTTCTTC. Protein: CASSLTGGYNEQFF.

There are many counts of this clonotype. The chain joins TRBV6-1 to TRBJ1-5; possibly TRBD1 for D (5 bases). The CDR3 runs to 17 residues. V was trimmed by 5 bases and J by 0 bases, leaving 17 bases between them. From germline, CDR1 is MNHNS and CDR2 SASEGT. The CDR3 sequence is CASSHRGRTYSNQPQHF. As DNA, the CDR3 is TGTGCCAGCAGTCATAGGGGCCGCACCTATAGCAATCAGCCCCAGCATTTT.

This clonotype was seen many times. The chain has TRBV7-8 and TRBJ2-2; 9 bases agree with TRBD2. Germline values: CDR1 SGHVS, CDR2 FQNEAQ. Losses at the gene ends were 5 bases for V and 5 bases for J; bases not matched to a gene: 12. The length of the CDR3 is 17 residues. The CDR3 here is CASSKPQREVRTGELFF. The CDR3 DNA is TGTGCCAGCAGCAAACCGCAGCGGGAGGTTCGGACCGGGGAGCTGTTTTTT.

This clonotype showed up just once. At one end, the junction sequence differs from germline, possibly due to a read error. The gene calls are TRBV19 and TRBJ2-5, with a possible D match to TRBD2 (5 bases). CDR1 is LNHDA and CDR2 is SQIVND in the germline V gene (reference sequence). The CDR3 runs to 17 residues. CDR3: CASSIVSPSQRRETQYF. The CDR3 bases are TGTGCCAGTAGTATAGTAAGCCCTAGCCAGAGGCGAGAGACCCAGTATTTC. Based on the CDR3 plus reference TRBV19 and TRBJ2-5, the full variable domain is DGGITQSPKYLFRKEGQNVTLSCEQNLNHDAMYWYRQDPGQGLRLIYYSQIVNDFQKGDIAEGYSVSREKKESFPLTVTSAQKNPTAFYLCASSIVSPSQRRETQYFGPGTRLLVL.

Of note for this clonotype: This may come from a read error, since a much larger clone is one base off. This chain links TRBV5-1 with TRBJ2-7, with D possibly being TRBD1 (6 bases). With 4 bases removed from V and 3 bases from J, the gap between germline ends came to 17 bases. Germline V CDR1 and CDR2: SGHRS, YFSETQ. The CDR3 consists of 15 residues. CDR3 DNA: TGCGCCAGCAGCGCGGACAGACAGAGAATCTACGAGCAGTACTTC. Translated: CASSADRQRIYEQYF.

This clonotype was counted at least ten times. The chain is built from TRBV29-1 and TRBJ2-7, with TRBD1 matching 11 bases. The CDR3 totals 14 residues. Germline CDR1 reads SQVTM; CDR2 reads ANQGSEA. After removal of 2 bases from V and 1 base from J, the junction contained 1 base not matched to a gene. CDR3 sequence reads: CSVERDRGSYEQYF. Here the CDR3 DNA reads TGCAGCGTTGAACGGGACAGGGGGTCCTACGAGCAGTACTTC.

This clonotype was counted many times. The chain employs TRBV6-1 and TRBJ2-1; 11 nucleotides line up with TRBD1. V was pared by 5 bases and J by 8 bases, with 8 bases of the junction left unmatched. The CDR3 consists of 15 residues. The V gene's germline CDR1 is MNHNS and CDR2 SASEGT. The CDR3 spells CASSPGTGGVDEQFF. Written as DNA, the CDR3 is TGTGCCAGCAGTCCCGGGACAGGGGGTGTGGATGAGCAGTTCTTC.

For this clonotype: A read error may explain this, as a much larger clone is one base away. The CDR3 end shows no conserved phenylalanine or tryptophan, and so a read error is likely. V gene TRBV20-1 combines with J gene TRBJ2-7; D gene ambiguous. CDR1 is DFQATT and CDR2 is SNEGSKA in the germline V gene (reference sequence). Trimming took 1 base from V and 2 from J, leaving 12 bases between them. CDR3 size: 14 residues. Here the CDR3 reads CSARVTDGAYEQYL. DNA of the CDR3: TGCAGTGCTAGAGTAACGGACGGTGCCTACGAGCAGTACCTC.

This clonotype came up many times. The J gene is TRBJ2-1, the V gene TRBV2, with 11 bases fitting TRBD2. Germline loops: CDR1 SNHLY, CDR2 FYNNEI. Trimming took 7 bases from V and 4 from J; bases not matched to a gene: 3. The CDR3 is 14 amino acids. CDR3 protein: CASTGTSGYNEQFF. CDR3 nucleotide sequence: TGTGCCAGCACCGGGACTAGCGGATACAATGAGCAGTTCTTC.

In its sample, this clonotype was seen many times. The V call is TRBV12-3 or TRBV12-4, the J call TRBJ2-3, with 10 bases that match TRBD2. There are 13 residues in the CDR3. Trimming cost V 5 bases and J 11 bases; bases outside gene matches: 7. CDR3 protein: CASSPQTSGQQYF. The DNA of the CDR3 is TGTGCCAGCAGTCCCCAGACTAGCGGGCAGCAGTATTTT.

This clonotype was counted at least ten times. V and J are TRBV18 and TRBJ1-6; D gene ambiguous. The ends were cut back, 1 base at V and 4 bases at J, with 5 bases in the middle. Germline CDR1 reads KGHSH; CDR2 reads LQKENI. CDR3 size: 14 residues. Written as DNA, the CDR3 is TGTGCCAGCTCACCACAGGATTATAATTCACCCCTCCACTTT. This codes for CASSPQDYNSPLHF. Full variable domain (rest looked up from reference TRBV18 and TRBJ1-6): NAGVMQNPRHLVRRRGQEARLRCSPMKGHSHVYWYRQLPEEGLKFMVYLQKENIIDESGMPKERFSAEFPKEGPSILRIQQVVRGDSAAYFCASSPQDYNSPLHFGNGTRLTVT.

This clonotype was observed at least ten times. The CDR3: CAWSAEHGQPQHF. The CDR3 DNA sequence: TGTGCCTGGAGTGCCGAACACGGGCAGCCCCAGCATTTT. The genes are TRBV30 and TRBJ1-5; D call uncertain. The ends were cut back, 1 base at V and 7 bases at J, with 11 bases in the middle. The CDR3 totals 13 residues. Germline V gene lookup returns CDR1 GTSNPN and CDR2 SVGIG (reference sequence).

This clonotype was counted once. Germline and junction disagree at one end, which may indicate a read error. The chain is built from TRBV11-3 and TRBJ2-5; the D is unclear. The CDR3 loop spans 12 amino acids. Looked up from germline, CDR1 is SGHNT and CDR2 is YENEEA. The CDR3 sequence: CASSLCGETQRF. The CDR3 DNA reads TGTGCCAGCAGCTTGTGCGGCGAGACCCAGCGCTTC.

This clonotype came up many times. The genes are TRBV18 and TRBJ2-7; TRBD2 aligns across 14 bases. From germline, CDR1 is KGHSH and CDR2 LQKENI. V was clipped by 4 bases and J by 2 bases; unmatched bases: 10. The CDR3 is 18 residues long. This CDR3 is CASSLNQPTSGRAYEQYF. The CDR3 DNA sequence: TGTGCCAGCTCACTAAATCAACCGACTAGCGGGAGGGCCTACGAGCAGTACTTC.

This clonotype counts as medium-sized (0.01 to 0.1%). This chain joins TRBV29-1 and TRBJ2-1; unclear D gene. Germline-derived CDR1 and CDR2 are SQVTM and ANQGSEA. The V and J ends lost 1 base and 0 bases respectively, with 7 bases between them. The CDR3 runs 14 residues. CDR3 DNA sequence: TGCAGCGTTGAAGGGCTGAGCTCCTACAATGAGCAGTTCTTC. It yields the protein CSVEGLSSYNEQFF.

There are many counts of this clonotype. The chain links TRBV18 to TRBJ1-1; tentative D call: TRBD1 (5 bases). The V end lost 2 bases, the J end lost 1 base, and 11 bases lay between the germline ends. Germline assignment: CDR1 KGHSH and CDR2 LQKENI. CDR3 length: 15 amino acids. CDR3 in DNA: TGTGCCAGCTCACCAGATATTCAGGGGAACACTGAAGCTTTCTTT. Its protein is CASSPDIQGNTEAFF.

Many counts were recorded for this clonotype. V usage is TRBV6-1 and J usage is TRBJ1-2; D is undetermined. V lost 5 bases and J lost 5, with 9 bases in between. Germline V gene data show CDR1 as MNHNS and CDR2 as SASEGT. The CDR3 has 12 amino acids. In DNA form, the CDR3 reads TGTGCCAGCAGTCAGGAAAAATATGGCTACACCTTC. Amino acids: CASSQEKYGYTF.

This clonotype has only a few counts. The V and J genes are TRBV29-1 and TRBJ1-1; possible D gene TRBD1, 6 bases. Trimming removed 2 bases at V and 4 bases at J, with 14 bases between. The CDR3 runs to 14 residues. The germline gives CDR1 SQVTM, CDR2 ANQGSEA. The CDR3 bases are TGCAGCGTTGAACCCCGAGGGGGAGGCACTGAAGCTTTCTTT. Its protein is CSVEPRGGGTEAFF.

This clonotype was seen a handful of times. The V and J genes are TRBV6-1 and TRBJ1-5, with D tentatively TRBD1 (5 bases). The V end lost 5 bases, the J end lost 0 bases, and 14 bases lay between the germline ends. CDR3 size: 16 residues. Germline V CDR1 and CDR2: MNHNS, SASEGT. CDR3 coding DNA: TGTGCCAGCAGTCCTTGGACACTGATTAGCAATCAGCCCCAGCATTTT. Residues: CASSPWTLISNQPQHF.